This T cell receptor beta chain was captured by sequencing in a study of technical replicates of blood from a handful of donors. Measured with immunoSEQ multiplex PCR; TCRdb has only the in-frame clones, and not every one. Here the sample spans approximately 60,000 clones, 80% to 90% being singletons. This clone occurred once. Germline V gene data show CDR1 as SEHNR and CDR2 as FQNEAQ (reference sequence). This CDR3 region has 15 residues. V shed 2 bases and J shed 8 bases, with 18 bases lying between them. Specimen: PBMCs. The TCR originated in a human donor in good health. Some clones in this sample may be carry-over from other donors' samples. The chain uses TRBV7-9 and TRBJ1-2, with unresolved D. CDR3 protein: CASSLLDGGVGGYTF. Written as DNA, the CDR3 is TGTGCCAGCAGCTTACTTGACGGCGGGGTGGGGGGCTACACCTTC.